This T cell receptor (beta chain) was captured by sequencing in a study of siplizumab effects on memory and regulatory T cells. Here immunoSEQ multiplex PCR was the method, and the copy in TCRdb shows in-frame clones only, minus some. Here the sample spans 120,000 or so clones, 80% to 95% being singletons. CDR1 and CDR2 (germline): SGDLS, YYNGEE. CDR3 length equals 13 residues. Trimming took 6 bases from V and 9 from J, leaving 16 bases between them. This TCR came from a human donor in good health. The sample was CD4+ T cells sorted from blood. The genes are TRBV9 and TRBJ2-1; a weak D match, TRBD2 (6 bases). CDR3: CASTRLDSGEQFF. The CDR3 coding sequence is TGTGCCAGCACGCGACTAGACAGCGGTGAGCAGTTCTTC. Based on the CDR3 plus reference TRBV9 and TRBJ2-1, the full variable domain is DSGVTQTPKHLITATGQRVTLRCSPRSGDLSVYWYQQSLDQGLQFLIQYYNGEERAKGNILERFSAQQFPDLHSELNLSSLELGDSALYFCASTRLDSGEQFFGPGTRLTVL.